This T cell receptor beta chain was recovered during a study of blood T cell repertoires in COVID-19 (dated by TCRdb to the early 2020s). About the full investigation: Collaborator samples came from the United States, Italy and Spain and covered acute and convalescent phases of COVID-19. The dataset comprised deeply sampled blood TCRbeta repertoires from subjects exposed to, actively infected with, or recovered from COVID-19. Samples were obtained from the ongoing ImmuneRACE study (first 160 participants) and from over 1,000 subjects provided by 6 global collaborators. Nearly every sample came with metadata listing a de-identified subject ID, COVID-19 status, age in years and sex. Where available, HLA class I and class II types were obtained from metadata supplied by the sample provider rather than from assay-based typing. The repertoires were released in a freely available public database meant as a resource for research on the immune response to SARS-CoV-2. The prospective study material was composed of cDNA or gDNA derived from T cells, B-cell-depleted T cells, or PBMCs.

Germline trimming: 9 bases from V, 4 bases from J; junction bases outside gene matches: 7. The germline V gene (reference sequence) provides CDR1 MNHEY and CDR2 SMNVEV. From its cysteine to its phenylalanine, the CDR3 spans 14 amino acids. Kept here is only the CDR3 DNA, which spans 42 bases and is read in frame from base 1. TCRbeta CDR3 regions were amplified from genomic DNA by means of the immunoSEQ Assay, a bias-controlled multiplex PCR. The authors' analysis ran thus. Within the assay, amplification of reference gene primers was used to estimate how many nucleated cells each sample contained. To quantify the absolute abundance of each unique TCRbeta CDR3 rearrangement, sequence reads were collapsed and filtered. For each sample, productive Simpson clonality was calculated by taking the square root of Simpson's diversity index across productive rearrangements. TCRdb limited this immuneACCESS table to in-frame rearrangements with V and J called. A share of clones is missing; checked studies link under half to unresolved V genes, and the rest is unexplained. V, J and clone size derive from that table, while D and trimming were established from the DNA sequence. The table for this sample lists around 200,000 clones; roughly 82% of them were counted only once. About 6% of the sample is taken by the ten largest.

This clone was seen a handful of times. This clone's antigen is unknown. Per-nucleotide qualities are absent, and no much larger clonotype sits a single base away. Participants in the prospective study were enrolled through a virtual design, were aged about 18 to 100 years, and lived in fewer than 30 United States geographic areas. Cohort assignment in the prospective study relied on participant-reported clinical history from a screening survey and a study questionnaire. In the prospective study, whole blood, serum and a nasopharyngeal or oropharyngeal swab were collected from each participant by mobile phlebotomists. Participants in the prospective study had the option to provide additional blood draws and questionnaires over an approximately 2-month period. Prospective study blood samples were shipped either frozen or at room temperature before DNA extraction. General conclusions and limits of the study: How much clinical and demographic metadata was included differed by source and by participant, and the metadata was provided uncurated.

The sequence was collected from a man aged 35 to 55 with acute COVID-19. The chain couples TRBV27 to TRBJ2-1; 9 central nucleotides agree with TRBD2. Input material: PBMCs or T cells enriched from blood (not recorded which). The CDR3 corresponds to CASSQTSGYNEQFF. Read as DNA, the sequence is TGTGCCAGTTCACAGACTAGCGGATACAATGAGCAGTTCTTC.